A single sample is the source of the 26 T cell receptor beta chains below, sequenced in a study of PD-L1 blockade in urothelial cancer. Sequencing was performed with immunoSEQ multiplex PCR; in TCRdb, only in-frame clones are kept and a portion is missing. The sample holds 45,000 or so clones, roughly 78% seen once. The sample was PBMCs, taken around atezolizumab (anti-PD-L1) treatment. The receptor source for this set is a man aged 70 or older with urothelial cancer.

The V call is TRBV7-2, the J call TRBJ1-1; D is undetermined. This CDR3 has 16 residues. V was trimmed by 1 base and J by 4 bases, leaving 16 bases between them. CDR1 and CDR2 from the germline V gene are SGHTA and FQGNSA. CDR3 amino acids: CASSLEFPSPGTEAFF. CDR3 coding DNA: TGTGCCAGCAGCTTAGAGTTCCCATCCCCCGGCACTGAAGCTTTCTTT.

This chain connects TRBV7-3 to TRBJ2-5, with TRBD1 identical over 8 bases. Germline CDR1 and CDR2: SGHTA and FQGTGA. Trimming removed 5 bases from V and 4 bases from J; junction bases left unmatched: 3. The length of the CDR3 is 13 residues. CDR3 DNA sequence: TGTGCCAGCAGCCCAGGGGGCCCAGAGACCCAGTACTTC. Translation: CASSPGGPETQYF.

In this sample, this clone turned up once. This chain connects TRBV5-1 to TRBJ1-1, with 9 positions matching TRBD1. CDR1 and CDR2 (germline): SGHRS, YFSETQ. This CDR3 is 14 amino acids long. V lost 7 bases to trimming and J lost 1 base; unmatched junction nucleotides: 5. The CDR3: CASGKTGGNTEAFF. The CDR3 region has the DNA TGCGCCAGCGGTAAGACAGGGGGGAACACTGAAGCTTTCTTT.

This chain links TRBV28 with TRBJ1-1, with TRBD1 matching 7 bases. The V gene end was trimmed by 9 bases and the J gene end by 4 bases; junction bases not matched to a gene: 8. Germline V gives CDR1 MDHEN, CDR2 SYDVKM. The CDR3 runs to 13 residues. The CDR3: CASRQQGITEAFF. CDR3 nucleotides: TGTGCCAGTCGACAACAGGGGATCACTGAAGCTTTCTTT.

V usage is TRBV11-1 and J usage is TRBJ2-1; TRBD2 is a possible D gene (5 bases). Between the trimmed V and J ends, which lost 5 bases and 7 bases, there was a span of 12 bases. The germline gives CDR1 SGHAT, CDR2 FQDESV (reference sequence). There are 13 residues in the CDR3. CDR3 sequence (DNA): TGTGCCAGCAGCCCTGAGACGGGGAATGAGCAGTTCTTC. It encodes CASSPETGNEQFF.

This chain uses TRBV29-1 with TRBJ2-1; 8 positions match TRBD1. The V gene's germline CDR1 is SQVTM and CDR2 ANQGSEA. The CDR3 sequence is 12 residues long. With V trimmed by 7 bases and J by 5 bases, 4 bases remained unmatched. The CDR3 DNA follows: TGCAGCGCCGAACAGGGGGACAATGAGCAGTTCTTC. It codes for CSAEQGDNEQFF.

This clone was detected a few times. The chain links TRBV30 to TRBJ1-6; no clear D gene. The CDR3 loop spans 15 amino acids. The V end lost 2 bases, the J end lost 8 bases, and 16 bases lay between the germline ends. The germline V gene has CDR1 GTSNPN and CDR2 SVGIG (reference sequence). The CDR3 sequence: CAWSNRRGSDSPLHF. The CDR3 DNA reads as TGTGCCTGGAGTAATAGGCGGGGTTCGGATTCACCCCTCCACTTT.

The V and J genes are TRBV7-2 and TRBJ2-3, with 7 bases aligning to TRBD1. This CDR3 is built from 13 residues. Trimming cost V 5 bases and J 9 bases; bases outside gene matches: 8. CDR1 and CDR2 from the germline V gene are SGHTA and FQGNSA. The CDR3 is CASSLRDRPTQYF. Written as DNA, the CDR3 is TGTGCCAGCAGCCTACGGGACAGACCCACGCAGTATTTT.

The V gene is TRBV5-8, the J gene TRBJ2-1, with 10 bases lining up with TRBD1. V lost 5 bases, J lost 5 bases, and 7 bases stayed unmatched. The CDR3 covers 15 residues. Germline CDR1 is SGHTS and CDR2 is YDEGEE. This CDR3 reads CASSRGTGVNNEQFF. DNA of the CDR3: TGTGCCAGCAGTCGAGGGACAGGGGTTAACAATGAGCAGTTCTTC.

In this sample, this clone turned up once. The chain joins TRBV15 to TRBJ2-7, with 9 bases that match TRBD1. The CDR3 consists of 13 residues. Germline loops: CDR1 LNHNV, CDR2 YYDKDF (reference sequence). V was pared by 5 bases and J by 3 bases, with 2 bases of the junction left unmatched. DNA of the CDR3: TGTGCCACCAGCGGGACAGGGCTCTACGAGCAGTACTTC. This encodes CATSGTGLYEQYF.

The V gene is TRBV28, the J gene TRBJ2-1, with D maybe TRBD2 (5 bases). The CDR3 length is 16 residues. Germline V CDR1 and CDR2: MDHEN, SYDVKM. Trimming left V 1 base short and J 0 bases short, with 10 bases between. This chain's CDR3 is CASSLLRDPSYNEQFF. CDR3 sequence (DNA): TGTGCCAGCAGTTTATTACGGGATCCCTCCTACAATGAGCAGTTCTTC.

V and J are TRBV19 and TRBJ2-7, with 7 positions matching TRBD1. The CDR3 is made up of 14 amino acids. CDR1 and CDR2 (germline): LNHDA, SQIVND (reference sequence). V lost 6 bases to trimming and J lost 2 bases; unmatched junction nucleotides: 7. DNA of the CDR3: TGTGCCAGTAGACCCGGGACAGTACCCTACGAGCAGTACTTC. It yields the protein CASRPGTVPYEQYF.

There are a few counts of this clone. The DNA of the CDR3 is TGTGCCAGCAGCCCTCGGGACAGGGGGAACTATGGCTACACCTTC. It is translated as CASSPRDRGNYGYTF. V and J are TRBV9 and TRBJ1-2; 11 bases map to TRBD1. The V and J ends lost 4 bases and 2 bases, in that order; junction bases with no gene match: 4. Germline-derived CDR1 and CDR2 are SGDLS and YYNGEE. The CDR3 is 15 residues long.

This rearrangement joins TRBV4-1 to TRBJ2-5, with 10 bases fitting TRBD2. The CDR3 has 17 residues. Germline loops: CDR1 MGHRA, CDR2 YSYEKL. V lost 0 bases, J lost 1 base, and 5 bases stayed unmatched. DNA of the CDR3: TGCGCCAGCAGCCAAGAGCGGCTAGCGGGAGTCCAAGAGACCCAGTACTTC. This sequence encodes CASSQERLAGVQETQYF.

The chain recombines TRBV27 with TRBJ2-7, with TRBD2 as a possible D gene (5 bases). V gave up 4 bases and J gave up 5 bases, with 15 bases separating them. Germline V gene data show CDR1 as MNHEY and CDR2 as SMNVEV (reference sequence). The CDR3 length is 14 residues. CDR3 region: CASSYFSGSNEQYF. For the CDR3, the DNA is TGTGCCAGCAGTTACTTTTCGGGGTCCAACGAGCAGTACTTC.

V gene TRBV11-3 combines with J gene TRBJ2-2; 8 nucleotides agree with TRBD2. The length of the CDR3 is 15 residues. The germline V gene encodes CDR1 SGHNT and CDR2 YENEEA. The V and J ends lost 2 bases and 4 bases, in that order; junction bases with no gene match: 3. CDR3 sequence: CASSLKAGATGELFF. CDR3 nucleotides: TGTGCCAGCAGCTTAAAAGCGGGAGCCACCGGGGAGCTGTTTTTT.

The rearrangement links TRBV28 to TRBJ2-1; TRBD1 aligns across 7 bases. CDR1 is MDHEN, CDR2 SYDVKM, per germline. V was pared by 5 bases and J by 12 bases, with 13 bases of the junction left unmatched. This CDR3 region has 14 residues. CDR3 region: CASSPGQILFPQFF. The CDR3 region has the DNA TGTGCCAGCAGTCCGGGACAGATCCTATTTCCGCAGTTCTTC.

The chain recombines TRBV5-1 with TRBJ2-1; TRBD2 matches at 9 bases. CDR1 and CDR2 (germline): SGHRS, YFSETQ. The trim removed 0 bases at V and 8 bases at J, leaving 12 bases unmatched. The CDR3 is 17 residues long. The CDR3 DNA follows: TGCGCCAGCAGCTTGGAGATCGCGGGGGGGGCCTCGGATGAGCAGTTCTTC. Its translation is CASSLEIAGGASDEQFF.

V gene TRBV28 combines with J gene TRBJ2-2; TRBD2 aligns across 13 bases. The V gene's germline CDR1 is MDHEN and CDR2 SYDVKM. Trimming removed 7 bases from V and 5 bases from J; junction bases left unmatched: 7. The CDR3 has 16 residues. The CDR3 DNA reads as TGTGCCAGCAAAGATGGACTAGCGGGAGTAACCGGGGAGCTGTTTTTT. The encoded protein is CASKDGLAGVTGELFF.

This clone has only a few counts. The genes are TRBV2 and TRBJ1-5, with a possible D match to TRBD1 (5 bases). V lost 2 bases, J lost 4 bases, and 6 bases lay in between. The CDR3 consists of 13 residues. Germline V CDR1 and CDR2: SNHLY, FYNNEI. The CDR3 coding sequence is TGTGCCAGCAGTGAAAGGGGAAATCAGCCCCAGCATTTT. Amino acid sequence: CASSERGNQPQHF.

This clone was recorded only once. DNA for the CDR3: TGTGCCACCAGCAGACTAGCGGGAGGGGGGAGTGAGCAGTTCTTC. This encodes CATSRLAGGGSEQFF. This chain links TRBV15 with TRBJ2-1, with TRBD2 identical over 12 bases. The germline gives CDR1 LNHNV, CDR2 YYDKDF (reference sequence). Trimming at V came to 2 bases and at J to 9 bases, leaving 5 bases not matched to a gene. The CDR3 loop spans 15 amino acids.

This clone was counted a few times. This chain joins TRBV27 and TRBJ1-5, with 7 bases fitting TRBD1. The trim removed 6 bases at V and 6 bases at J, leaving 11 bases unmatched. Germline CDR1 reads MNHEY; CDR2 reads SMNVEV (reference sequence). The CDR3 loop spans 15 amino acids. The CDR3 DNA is TGTGCCAGCAGATACACCGGGACAGCGGGTCAGCCCCAGCATTTT. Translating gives CASRYTGTAGQPQHF.

The CDR3 DNA reads as TGTGCCAGCAGTGTTAAGGACAGAAGTGGCTACACCTTC. This gives the protein CASSVKDRSGYTF. The V and J genes are TRBV25-1 and TRBJ1-2; weak D call: TRBD1 (6 bases). In germline, CDR1 is MGHDK, CDR2 SYGVNS. This CDR3 region has 13 residues. V was clipped by 4 bases and J by 7 bases, with 13 bases between them.

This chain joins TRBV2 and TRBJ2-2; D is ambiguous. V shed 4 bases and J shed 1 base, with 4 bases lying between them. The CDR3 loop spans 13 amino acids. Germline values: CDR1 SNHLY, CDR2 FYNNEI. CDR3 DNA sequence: TGTGCCAGCAGTGTAGTGAACACCGGGGAGCTGTTTTTT. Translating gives CASSVVNTGELFF. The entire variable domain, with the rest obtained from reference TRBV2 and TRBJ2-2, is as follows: EPEVTQTPSHQVTQMGQEVILRCVPISNHLYFYWYRQILGQKVEFLVSFYNNEISEKSEIFDDQFSVERPDGSNFTLKIRSTKLEDSAMYFCASSVVNTGELFFGEGSRLTVL.

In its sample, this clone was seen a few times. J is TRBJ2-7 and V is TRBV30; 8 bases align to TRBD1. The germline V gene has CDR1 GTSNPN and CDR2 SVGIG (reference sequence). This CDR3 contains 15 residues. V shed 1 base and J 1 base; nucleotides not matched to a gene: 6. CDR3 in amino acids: CAWSDTWTGSYEQYF. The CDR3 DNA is TGTGCCTGGAGTGACACTTGGACAGGGTCCTACGAGCAGTACTTC.

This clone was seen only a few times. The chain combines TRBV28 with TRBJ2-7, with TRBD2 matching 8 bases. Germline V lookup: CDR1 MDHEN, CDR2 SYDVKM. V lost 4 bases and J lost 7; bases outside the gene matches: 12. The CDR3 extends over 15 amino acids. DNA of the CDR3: TGTGCCAGCAGTTCCCCCAGCGGGAGTAGAGGGGAGCAGTACTTC. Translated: CASSSPSGSRGEQYF.